These 27 T cell receptor beta chains share one sample of origin, sequenced in a study of cytomegalovirus exposure and HLA in healthy donors. This PCR relied on a set of 60 Vbeta primers and 13 Jbeta primers. TCRdb's table, derived via immunoSEQ multiplex PCR, lists solely in-frame clones and lacks some. There are 150,000 to 200,000 clones in the sample; 80% occur only once, and 1.3% lies in the top ten. The sample taken for sequencing was PBMCs. These receptors originate from a young man in good health and CMV-seronegative.

This clone showed up just once. The chain employs TRBV30 and TRBJ2-1; D is undetermined. The germline gives CDR1 GTSNPN, CDR2 SVGIG (reference sequence). The germline V and J ends were trimmed by 2 bases and 7 bases, with 21 bases remaining between them. The CDR3 totals 16 residues. DNA of the CDR3: TGTGCCTGGAGTCCCCCCGACTCGTCAACGTGGAATGAGCAGTTCTTC. Amino acid sequence: CAWSPPDSSTWNEQFF.

In its sample, this clone was seen a few times. The chain is built from TRBV7-2 and TRBJ1-2; D remains unclear. The CDR3 extends over 13 amino acids. V lost 2 bases to trimming and J lost 5 bases, with 9 bases between them. In germline, CDR1 is SGHTA, CDR2 FQGNSA. This CDR3 is CASSLSGVYGYTF. The CDR3 DNA reads as TGTGCCAGCAGCTTATCAGGCGTATATGGCTACACCTTC.

The genes are TRBV5-6 and TRBJ1-4; 9 bases fit TRBD1. The ends lost 0 bases at V and 7 bases at J; junction bases unmatched: 7. There are 16 residues in the CDR3. The germline V gene encodes CDR1 SGHDT and CDR2 YYEEEE. The CDR3 loop is CASSLGPGQGLEKLFF. The CDR3 DNA reads TGTGCCAGCAGCTTGGGGCCAGGACAGGGGCTTGAAAAACTGTTTTTT.

V and J are TRBV9 and TRBJ2-1, with 11 positions matching TRBD2. J lost 1 base, V lost 0 bases, and 3 bases had no gene match. The CDR3 extends over 17 amino acids. CDR1 and CDR2 (germline): SGDLS, YYNGEE. The CDR3 region is CASSVDIAGGSYNEQFF. CDR3 nucleotide sequence: TGTGCCAGCAGCGTAGACATAGCGGGAGGGTCCTACAATGAGCAGTTCTTC.

The chain combines TRBV5-1 with TRBJ1-2; TRBD1 aligns across 11 bases. J gave up 2 bases and V 6 bases, and 6 bases lay outside the gene matches. Germline V gene data show CDR1 as SGHRS and CDR2 as YFSETQ. This CDR3 spans 15 amino acids. CDR3 sequence: CASNQGTGGNYGYTF. The DNA of the CDR3 is TGCGCCAGCAATCAAGGGACAGGGGGGAACTATGGCTACACCTTC.

This rearrangement joins TRBV30 to TRBJ2-4; 8 bases are a match to TRBD1. Losses at the gene ends were 5 bases for V and 5 bases for J; bases not matched to a gene: 20. Germline CDR1 GTSNPN, CDR2 SVGIG (reference sequence). The CDR3 totals 18 residues. The CDR3 region is CAWDRTRVPGQGENIQYF. The CDR3 DNA reads TGTGCCTGGGATCGGACGAGGGTCCCCGGACAGGGAGAAAACATTCAGTACTTC.

The J gene is TRBJ2-1, the V gene TRBV28, with 11 bases identical to TRBD1. J was trimmed by 2 bases and V by 5 bases; bases with no gene match: 11. The CDR3 is 18 amino acids. Germline lookup yields CDR1 MDHEN and CDR2 SYDVKM. The CDR3 nucleotides are TGTGCCAGCAGTATCACCTCTGCGGGACAGGGGGCCTACAATGAGCAGTTCTTC. It specifies CASSITSAGQGAYNEQFF.

This chain joins TRBV27 and TRBJ2-3, with 10 positions matching TRBD2. The germline V gene has CDR1 MNHEY and CDR2 SMNVEV (reference sequence). CDR3 length: 16 residues. After removal of 5 bases from V and 0 bases from J, the junction contained 5 bases not matched to a gene. CDR3 coding DNA: TGTGCCAGCAGTCCCCTACTAGCGGGGAGCACAGATACGCAGTATTTT. Translation gives CASSPLLAGSTDTQYF.

This sequence joins TRBV19 and TRBJ2-7; TRBD2 matches at 8 bases. The V segment lost 7 bases and the J segment 12 bases; nucleotides outside the gene matches: 11. CDR1 is LNHDA, CDR2 SQIVND, per germline (reference sequence). This CDR3 comprises 12 residues. This chain's CDR3 is CASNTERGPLYF. The CDR3 DNA reads as TGTGCCAGTAACACGGAGCGGGGGCCATTGTACTTC.

This clone appeared a few times. The CDR3 loop is CASSSRTSGMNNEQFF. CDR3 in DNA: TGTGCCAGCAGCTCGCGGACTAGCGGGATGAACAATGAGCAGTTCTTC. V gene TRBV5-4 combines with J gene TRBJ2-1; 12 bases agree with TRBD2. The CDR3 runs to 16 residues. Germline V gene data show CDR1 as SGHNT and CDR2 as YYREEE (reference sequence). J lost 5 bases, V lost 3 bases, and 6 bases had no gene match.

This clone was picked up a small number of times. This chain connects TRBV7-9 to TRBJ2-5; 9 nucleotides match TRBD1. With V trimmed by 5 bases and J by 4 bases, 5 bases remained unmatched. This CDR3 spans 14 amino acids. The germline CDR1 and CDR2 sequences are SEHNR and FQNEAQ (reference sequence). The CDR3 region is CASSRDRDGETQYF. The CDR3 region has the DNA TGTGCCAGCAGCCGGGACAGGGATGGAGAGACCCAGTACTTC.

The CDR3 coding sequence is TGTGCCAGCGGGAAGCGGGAGGGCCAATACAATGAGCAGTTCTTC. As protein: CASGKREGQYNEQFF. The V and J genes are TRBV2 and TRBJ2-1; 10 bases agree with TRBD2. This CDR3 contains 15 residues. CDR1 and CDR2 from the germline V gene are SNHLY and FYNNEI. Germline trimming cut 8 bases from V and 4 bases from J; bases unmatched to any gene: 8.

The chain couples TRBV30 to TRBJ1-3; the D is unclear. V lost 4 bases, J lost 0 bases, and 19 bases lay in between. From germline, CDR1 is GTSNPN and CDR2 SVGIG (reference sequence). The CDR3 sequence is 17 residues long. CDR3 in amino acids: CAWNFAERSYSGNTIYF. The CDR3 coding sequence is TGTGCCTGGAACTTTGCCGAGAGGAGTTACTCTGGAAACACCATATATTTT.

The CDR3 is CASSFRGTHNYEQYF. DNA for the CDR3: TGCGCCAGCAGCTTTAGGGGGACACACAACTACGAGCAGTACTTC. This chain links TRBV5-1 with TRBJ2-7; a possible D gene is TRBD1 (6 bases). V was clipped by 2 bases and J by 3 bases, with 15 bases between them. In germline, CDR1 is SGHRS, CDR2 YFSETQ. This CDR3 has 15 residues.

The J gene is TRBJ1-5, the V gene TRBV7-2; D unclear. The CDR3 runs to 13 residues. V was clipped by 2 bases and J by 3 bases, with 5 bases between them. Looked up from germline, CDR1 is SGHTA and CDR2 is FQGNSA. The CDR3 spells CASSLQDNQPQHF. CDR3 sequence (DNA): TGTGCCAGCAGCTTACAGGACAATCAGCCCCAGCATTTT.

This chain uses TRBV5-1 with TRBJ2-5; D unresolved. V was trimmed by 4 bases and J by 0 bases, leaving 4 bases between them. Germline V lookup: CDR1 SGHRS, CDR2 YFSETQ. CDR3 size: 12 residues. The CDR3 sequence is CASSPYQETQYF. The CDR3, as DNA: TGCGCCAGCAGCCCCTACCAAGAGACCCAGTACTTC.

Details on this clone: At one end the junction does not follow the germline gene, possibly because of a read error. The gene calls are TRBV19 and TRBJ1-4; weak D call: TRBD1 (5 bases). Germline values: CDR1 LNHDA, CDR2 SQIVND (reference sequence). This CDR3 has 16 residues. CDR3 DNA: TGTGCCAGTGGAATATTCACAGGTTCCTCTAAAGAAAAACTGTTTTTT. Translating it yields CASGIFTGSSKEKLFF.

The chain has TRBV7-8 and TRBJ1-1, with TRBD1 matching 9 bases. CDR3 size: 20 residues. With 3 bases clipped from V and 3 bases from J, the junction kept 20 bases outside the gene matches. Germline V CDR1 and CDR2: SGHVS, FQNEAQ. The CDR3 sequence: CASSFRRTGTGFKGDTEAFF. As DNA, the CDR3 is TGTGCCAGCAGCTTCCGGCGAACCGGGACAGGGTTCAAAGGAGACACTGAAGCTTTCTTT.

The chain links TRBV15 to TRBJ2-7, with 8 nucleotides matching TRBD1. Per the germline V gene, CDR1 is LNHNV and CDR2 is YYDKDF (reference sequence). V lost 3 bases to trimming and J lost 3 bases; unmatched junction nucleotides: 7. The CDR3 is 15 amino acids. The CDR3 sequence is CATSRPRTGIYEQYF. The CDR3 nucleotides read TGTGCCACCAGCAGGCCCCGGACAGGGATCTACGAGCAGTACTTC.

A word on this clone: One end of the junction varies from germline; a read error may be responsible. This sequence joins TRBV30 and TRBJ2-7, with 7 bases that match TRBD2. The CDR3 covers 12 residues. Germline CDR1 GTSNPN, CDR2 SVGIG (reference sequence). CDR3 amino acids: CAWSVWGGIPNF. For the CDR3, the DNA is TGTGCCTGGAGTGTGTGGGGGGGAATCCCCAACTTC.

On this clone itself: The conserved phenylalanine or tryptophan normally closing the CDR3 is absent here, so this likely arose from a read error. The genes are TRBV7-2 and TRBJ1-2, with 7 bases identical to TRBD1. Trimming removed 4 bases from V and 4 bases from J; junction bases left unmatched: 12. CDR3 length: 16 amino acids. Germline V gene sequence: CDR1 SGHTA, CDR2 FQGNSA. CDR3 DNA sequence: TGTGCCAGCAGCTACTGGGGGCAGGGGGGTACCTATGGCTACACCCTC. This encodes CASSYWGQGGTYGYTL.

J is TRBJ2-3 and V is TRBV4-1; 9 nucleotides match TRBD1. CDR3 length: 20 residues. V shed 0 bases and J 3 bases; nucleotides not matched to a gene: 16. CDR1 is MGHRA and CDR2 is YSYEKL in the germline V gene. CDR3 sequence (DNA): TGCGCCAGCAGCCAAGATCGGGCTAAAGACAGGGGGTCATCAACAGATACGCAGTATTTT. Its translation: CASSQDRAKDRGSSTDTQYF.

In its sample, this clone was seen once. This chain joins TRBV5-1 and TRBJ2-3; D uncertain. V dropped 1 base and J dropped 2 bases, with 8 bases sitting between them. Germline CDR1 reads SGHRS; CDR2 reads YFSETQ. This CDR3 comprises 14 residues. CDR3: CASSLSGTTDTQYF. As DNA, the CDR3 is TGCGCCAGCAGCTTGTCAGGAACCACAGATACGCAGTATTTT. The variable domain in full, completed from reference TRBV5-1 and TRBJ2-3, reads KAGVTQTPRYLIKTRGQQVTLSCSPISGHRSVSWYQQTPGQGLQFLFEYFSETQRNKGNFPGRFSGRQFSNSRSEMNVSTLELGDSALYLCASSLSGTTDTQYFGPGTRLTVL.

This clone was detected once. J is TRBJ1-1 and V is TRBV18, with D perhaps TRBD1 (5 bases). V was cut by 4 bases and J by 3 bases, with 12 bases left in between. This CDR3 is built from 14 residues. Germline assignment: CDR1 KGHSH and CDR2 LQKENI. The CDR3 sequence is CASSQSGGDTEAFF. The CDR3 DNA sequence: TGTGCCAGCTCACAGTCGGGGGGGGACACTGAAGCTTTCTTT.

V is TRBV4-1 and J is TRBJ2-7; 7 bases are a match to TRBD1. CDR3 length: 14 residues. With 1 base clipped from V and 5 bases from J, the junction kept 5 bases outside the gene matches. Germline CDR1 is MGHRA and CDR2 is YSYEKL. The CDR3 nucleotides are TGCGCCAGCAGCCAAGTGGACAGGACCCACGAGCAGTACTTC. Translated: CASSQVDRTHEQYF.

J is TRBJ2-5 and V is TRBV2; possible D gene TRBD2, 6 bases. The CDR3 is 15 amino acids. The germline gives CDR1 SNHLY, CDR2 FYNNEI. V lost 7 bases and J 2 bases, leaving 17 bases between the germline ends. CDR3 loop: CASTPFRGTQETQYF. The CDR3 DNA reads as TGTGCCAGCACCCCCTTCCGGGGGACTCAAGAGACCCAGTACTTC.

This clone was picked up a small number of times. V is TRBV30 and J is TRBJ2-5; TRBD2 matches 11 bases. Germline CDR1 is GTSNPN and CDR2 is SVGIG (reference sequence). The CDR3 totals 14 residues. Trimming at V came to 2 bases and at J to 4 bases, leaving 3 bases not matched to a gene. The CDR3 region is CAWSYGLAGETQYF. The DNA of the CDR3 is TGTGCCTGGAGTTATGGACTAGCGGGAGAGACCCAGTACTTC. The whole variable domain, remainder taken from reference TRBV30 and TRBJ2-5, is SQTIHQWPATLVQPVGSPLSLECTVEGTSNPNLYWYRQAAGRGLQLLFYSVGIGQISSEVPQNLSASRPQDRQFILSSKKLLLSDSGFYLCAWSYGLAGETQYFGPGTRLLVL.